A single sample is the source of the 17 T cell receptor beta chains below, sequenced in a study of T cell responses to AZD1222 COVID-19 vaccine. Sequencing used immunoSEQ multiplex PCR; TCRdb keeps in-frame clones, though not all of them. The sample holds some 150,000 clones, 85% to 95% seen once. The input for sequencing was peripheral blood, taken on day 0 of AZD1222 vaccination. These receptors were collected from an adult in good health.

This chain connects TRBV6-5 to TRBJ2-2; TRBD1 agrees at 8 bases. Germline V gene data show CDR1 as MNHEY and CDR2 as SVGAGI. The CDR3 is 14 amino acids. The trim removed 8 bases at V and 3 bases at J, leaving 5 bases unmatched. The CDR3 here is CASGRQGHTGELFF. Written as DNA, the CDR3 is TGTGCCAGCGGTAGACAGGGGCACACCGGGGAGCTGTTTTTT.

V gene TRBV7-6 combines with J gene TRBJ2-7; D is perhaps TRBD2 (6 bases). Trimming took off 1 base at V and 5 bases at J, with 15 bases between the two ends. Germline V gene lookup returns CDR1 SGHVS and CDR2 FNYEAQ. This CDR3 has 15 amino acids. CDR3 nucleotides: TGTGCCAGCAGCTTAGTTGGGACTGCTATAAACGAGCAGTACTTC. This sequence encodes CASSLVGTAINEQYF. Looking up the rest from reference TRBV7-6 and TRBJ2-7 gives the full variable domain: GAGVSQSPRYKVTKRGQDVALRCDPISGHVSLYWYRQALGQGPEFLTYFNYEAQQDKSGLPNDRFSAERPEGSISTLTIQRTEQRDSAMYRCASSLVGTAINEQYFGPGTRLTVT.

The J gene is TRBJ2-2, the V gene TRBV3-1 (or the pseudogene TRBV3-2), with D perhaps TRBD2 (6 bases). The CDR3 totals 15 residues. V dropped 2 bases and J dropped 5 bases, with 12 bases sitting between them. The V gene's germline CDR1 is LGHDT and CDR2 YNNKEL (reference sequence). Here the CDR3 reads CASSQRDFVTGELFF. The CDR3 bases are TGTGCCAGCAGCCAAAGGGACTTCGTGACCGGGGAGCTGTTTTTT.

The chain employs TRBV15 and TRBJ1-4; TRBD1 might be the D (6 bases). Germline CDR1 reads LNHNV; CDR2 reads YYDKDF (reference sequence). V shed 1 base and J shed 4 bases, with 10 bases lying between them. This CDR3 region has 15 residues. DNA for the CDR3: TGTGCCACCAGCAGAGGCTCACAGGGTAATGAAAAACTGTTTTTT. Translating gives CATSRGSQGNEKLFF.

The chain has TRBV4-2 and TRBJ1-1; 7 nucleotides match TRBD1. From germline, CDR1 is LGHNA and CDR2 YNFKEQ. This CDR3 has 17 residues. Trimming cost V 4 bases and J 5 bases; bases outside gene matches: 16. The DNA for the CDR3 is TGTGCCAGCAGCCGGATCGGACAGGATCGTAGTTCGACTGAAGCTTTCTTT. This codes for CASSRIGQDRSSTEAFF.

V is TRBV11-2 and J is TRBJ1-6; maybe TRBD1 (6 bases). The CDR3 covers 16 residues. Trimming cost V 5 bases and J 9 bases, with 20 bases left between them. The germline CDR1 and CDR2 sequences are SGHAT and FQNNGV. The CDR3 is CASSTMGRGAGSPLHF. The CDR3 nucleotides read TGTGCCAGCAGCACAATGGGTCGGGGGGCTGGTTCACCCCTCCACTTT.

The V gene is TRBV6-5, the J gene TRBJ2-7; TRBD1 is a possible D gene (5 bases). CDR1 and CDR2 (germline): MNHEY, SVGAGI. Trimming shortened V by 5 bases and J by 2 bases, and 16 bases separated the two germline ends. This CDR3 region has 15 residues. The CDR3 spells CASSNPLGPPYEQYF. The CDR3 coding sequence is TGTGCCAGCAGTAACCCTTTGGGGCCCCCCTACGAGCAGTACTTC.

The chain is built from TRBV5-1 and TRBJ1-3, with 9 bases that match TRBD1. V was pared by 5 bases and J by 4 bases, with 13 bases of the junction left unmatched. In germline, CDR1 is SGHRS, CDR2 YFSETQ. This CDR3 has 17 residues. The chain's CDR3 is CASRHGAGTGRGNTIYF. The CDR3 DNA follows: TGCGCCAGCAGACACGGAGCCGGGACAGGGAGAGGAAACACCATATATTTT.

The chain recombines TRBV5-1 with TRBJ1-2; the D is unclear. Germline CDR1 SGHRS, CDR2 YFSETQ. The V gene lost 6 bases and the J gene lost 2 bases, with 14 bases spanning the gap. The CDR3 loop spans 14 amino acids. The CDR3 DNA is TGCGCCAGCACCGTAATGGACGGAAACTATGGCTACACCTTC. Translated, it gives CASTVMDGNYGYTF. Complete variable domain (other parts from reference TRBV5-1 and TRBJ1-2): KAGVTQTPRYLIKTRGQQVTLSCSPISGHRSVSWYQQTPGQGLQFLFEYFSETQRNKGNFPGRFSGRQFSNSRSEMNVSTLELGDSALYLCASTVMDGNYGYTFGSGTRLTVV.

V and J are TRBV21-1 and TRBJ2-7; the D segment call TRBD2 is taken from the table without a DNA check. TRBV21-1 is given as a pseudogene. The CDR3 is 19 residues long. This CDR3 is CATGSSSGPVTTILEEQYF. The CDR3, as DNA: TGTGCCACCGGGAGTTCTTCGGGGCCAGTCACTACGATCCTGGAAGAGCAGTACTTC.

J is TRBJ1-1 and V is TRBV6-4, with a weak D call TRBD1 (6 bases). From germline, CDR1 is MRHNA and CDR2 SNTAGT. The CDR3 is 15 residues long. The V end was cut by 4 bases, the J end by 4 bases, with 16 bases between. Here the CDR3 reads CASSVAGAGVTEAFF. CDR3 coding DNA: TGTGCCAGCAGTGTAGCGGGGGCCGGGGTCACTGAAGCTTTCTTT.

The table lists this clone with a count of one. The chain couples TRBV6-5 to TRBJ2-7; 10 positions agree with TRBD2. The ends lost 5 bases at V and 4 bases at J; junction bases unmatched: 5. The germline V gene encodes CDR1 MNHEY and CDR2 SVGAGI. The CDR3 is 14 amino acids. This CDR3 is CASSPAGGPYEQYF. The CDR3 nucleotides are TGTGCCAGCAGTCCAGCGGGAGGGCCTTACGAGCAGTACTTC.

V gene TRBV12-3 or TRBV12-4 combines with J gene TRBJ1-5, with D hard to call. The V and J ends lost 10 bases and 5 bases respectively, with 12 bases between them. The CDR3 covers 12 residues. CDR3 amino acids: CATSASDQPQHF. The CDR3, as DNA: TGTGCCACCAGCGCTTCCGATCAGCCCCAGCATTTT.

V gene TRBV7-9 combines with J gene TRBJ2-7; 8 nucleotides line up with TRBD1. Germline CDR1 and CDR2: SEHNR and FQNEAQ (reference sequence). V was pared by 4 bases and J by 2 bases, with 4 bases of the junction left unmatched. The CDR3 has 14 residues. The CDR3 sequence is CASSWGQATYEQYF. CDR3 nucleotides: TGTGCCAGCAGCTGGGGACAGGCCACCTACGAGCAGTACTTC.

The rearrangement links TRBV5-6 to TRBJ1-2; perhaps TRBD1 as D (5 bases). The CDR3 extends over 14 amino acids. CDR1 SGHDT and CDR2 YYEEEE come from the germline V gene. Between the trimmed V and J ends, which lost 0 bases and 8 bases, there was a span of 14 bases. The CDR3 spells CASSLARDREGYTF. The CDR3 region has the DNA TGTGCCAGCAGCTTGGCGCGGGACCGGGAAGGCTACACCTTC.

This chain uses TRBV29-1 with TRBJ1-2, with D tentatively TRBD1 (5 bases). Trimming took 2 bases from V and 8 from J, leaving 15 bases between them. The germline gives CDR1 SQVTM, CDR2 ANQGSEA. This CDR3 comprises 13 residues. The CDR3: CSVEPLSREGYTF. The CDR3 DNA reads TGCAGCGTTGAACCCCTTAGCAGGGAAGGCTACACCTTC.

The chain couples TRBV10-1 to TRBJ1-2; D perhaps matches TRBD1 (5 bases). Germline-derived CDR1 and CDR2 are WNHNN and SYGVQD (reference sequence). This CDR3 spans 14 amino acids. Trimming removed 2 bases from V and 4 bases from J, with 11 bases in between. The chain's CDR3 is CASSETGVGYGYTF. As DNA, the CDR3 is TGCGCCAGCAGTGAGACAGGCGTCGGCTATGGCTACACCTTC.